The present entry profiles one TCR beta chain with its context. V lost 6 bases and J lost 7; bases outside the gene matches: 7. In germline, CDR1 is MNHEY, CDR2 SVGAGI. The CDR3 totals 13 residues. This entry belongs to a study of blood T cell repertoires in COVID-19. Study-level information: The United States, Italy and Spain were the sources of the acute and convalescent COVID-19 samples.

Original processing notes: The authors estimated nucleated cell counts from reference gene primer amplification. Assay used: immunoSEQ multiplex PCR; TCRdb lists only in-frame clones, some missing. V and J calls and clone size come straight from that table; D and trimming were deduced from the DNA. The sample gives around 320,000 clones, 90% of which show up once; around 4.5% is in the top ten. Participants came from under 30 US areas, aged roughly 18 to 89 years. Assignments of participants to cohorts depended upon their own reported clinical history. This TCR came from a woman between 18 and 29 years old with acute COVID-19. Sequenced sample: PBMCs or T cells enriched from blood (not recorded which). This sequence joins TRBV6-5 and TRBJ1-2; 8 bases are a match to TRBD1. This CDR3 is CASRPRDRGGYTF. As DNA, the CDR3 is TGTGCCAGCAGGCCCCGAGACAGGGGTGGCTACACCTTC.